A single sample is the source of the 15 T cell receptor beta chains below, sequenced in a study of OX40 agonist ivuxolimab in advanced cancers. The table came from immunoSEQ multiplex PCR; TCRdb's copy has only in-frame clones and leaves some out. The sample has some 80,000 clones, about 91% seen once; the top ten hold 2.5% to 3.5%. The sequences come from CD4+ or CD8+ T cells sorted from blood, collected in a trial of the OX40 agonist ivuxolimab. The origin of the receptors is an adult with an advanced solid tumor such as melanoma, head and neck, liver or kidney cancer.

The V and J genes are TRBV28 and TRBJ1-5, with no clear D. V dropped 11 bases and J dropped 4 bases, with 18 bases sitting between them. CDR1 and CDR2 (germline): MDHEN, SYDVKM. CDR3 length: 14 amino acids. The CDR3 sequence is CAGAEVGGNQPQHF. The CDR3 nucleotides read TGTGCCGGCGCCGAGGTCGGCGGAAATCAGCCCCAGCATTTT.

This chain's CDR3 is CASSPRGTSGMNTQYF. CDR3 DNA: TGTGCCAGCAGTCCCAGGGGGACTAGCGGGATGAATACGCAGTATTTT. V gene TRBV27 combines with J gene TRBJ2-3, with 13 bases lining up with TRBD2. V lost 5 bases and J lost 7; bases outside the gene matches: 9. Per the germline V gene, CDR1 is MNHEY and CDR2 is SMNVEV (reference sequence). The CDR3 covers 16 residues.

This chain joins TRBV7-8 and TRBJ1-6, with D possibly matching TRBD1 (5 bases). Per the germline V gene, CDR1 is SGHVS and CDR2 is FQNEAQ. V was shortened by 5 bases and J by 10 bases, with 15 bases between the two germline ends. The CDR3 runs to 14 residues. The CDR3: CASSPGGVGSPLHF. CDR3 sequence (DNA): TGTGCCAGCAGCCCGGGAGGGGTGGGCTCACCCCTCCACTTT.

The chain joins TRBV2 to TRBJ2-5; D possibly uses TRBD1 or TRBD2 (6 bases each). Germline loops: CDR1 SNHLY, CDR2 FYNNEI. V gave up 8 bases and J gave up 5 bases, with 18 bases separating them. The CDR3 loop spans 14 amino acids. The CDR3 DNA reads TGTGCCAGCCGGGGGCTGGGGGCATGGGAGACCCAGTACTTC. It translates to CASRGLGAWETQYF.

CDR3 coding DNA: TGCAGCGTTGATGGTCAGCGGGGCAATGGAGAGCAGTTCTTC. Its protein product is CSVDGQRGNGEQFF. The V call is TRBV29-1, the J call TRBJ2-1; TRBD2 matches at 7 bases. Germline V lookup: CDR1 SQVTM, CDR2 ANQGSEA. Germline trimming cut 3 bases from V and 10 bases from J; bases unmatched to any gene: 12. The CDR3 has 14 residues.

With respect to this clone: Possible read error: a much larger clone is one base away. Other DNA sequences in the same sample also yield this CDR3. The chain joins TRBV7-2 to TRBJ1-2, with 10 bases fitting TRBD1. Germline CDR1 is SGHTA and CDR2 is FQGNSA. The CDR3 covers 13 residues. Losses at the gene ends were 4 bases for V and 5 bases for J; bases not matched to a gene: 1. The CDR3 DNA is TGTGCCAGCAGCTCGGGACAGGGGTATGGCTACACCTTC. Protein product: CASSSGQGYGYTF.

The V and J genes are TRBV19 and TRBJ2-2; TRBD2 is a possible D gene (6 bases). Per germline, CDR1 LNHDA and CDR2 SQIVND (reference sequence). Trimming removed 4 bases at V and 1 base at J, with 13 bases between. This CDR3 is built from 16 residues. The chain's CDR3 is CASSREAGLNTGELFF. The CDR3 bases are TGTGCCAGTAGTAGGGAGGCCGGATTGAACACCGGGGAGCTGTTTTTT.

V and J are TRBV10-3 and TRBJ2-5; TRBD1 matches 8 bases. CDR1 is ENHRY, CDR2 SYGVKD, per germline. The CDR3 covers 13 residues. The J segment lost 5 bases and the V segment lost 6 bases, leaving 5 bases of the junction unmatched. The CDR3 bases are TGTGCCATCAGGGGGACAGGCGGTGAGACCCAGTACTTC. It codes for CAIRGTGGETQYF.

The CDR3 region is CASSVQGAGTQYF. The CDR3 DNA reads as TGTGCCAGCAGCGTTCAGGGGGCAGGGACCCAGTACTTC. The rearrangement uses TRBV7-2 and TRBJ2-5; 8 bases map to TRBD1. V shed 5 bases, J shed 7 bases, and the junction held 6 bases outside the gene matches. Germline CDR1 reads SGHTA; CDR2 reads FQGNSA. The CDR3 extends over 13 amino acids.

There are a few counts of this clone. The V call is TRBV15, the J call TRBJ1-5, with no clear D. V gave up 5 bases and J gave up 3 bases, with 5 bases separating them. The CDR3 consists of 12 residues. Germline CDR1 reads LNHNV; CDR2 reads YYDKDF (reference sequence). CDR3 amino acids: CATSVDNQPQHF. Here the CDR3 DNA reads TGTGCCACCAGCGTGGACAATCAGCCCCAGCATTTT.

This chain uses TRBV21-1 with TRBJ2-7; the tabulated D call, TRBD2, remains unverified against the DNA. TRBV21-1 is an annotated pseudogene. The CDR3 spans 19 residues. Here the CDR3 reads CASSNRSGLPLGNSYEQYF. The CDR3 bases are TGTGCCAGCAGCAACCGGTCGGGACTCCCGCTTGGAAACTCCTACGAGCAGTACTTC.

The V call is TRBV19, the J call TRBJ2-1; D is tentatively TRBD1 or TRBD2 (5 bases each). Germline V gene lookup returns CDR1 LNHDA and CDR2 SQIVND (reference sequence). The CDR3 length is 15 residues. Trimming shortened V by 5 bases and J by 0 bases, and 11 bases separated the two germline ends. The CDR3 is CASSPGPNSYNEQFF. The CDR3 nucleotides are TGTGCCAGTAGTCCGGGACCTAACTCCTACAATGAGCAGTTCTTC.

This clone was observed once. The chain has TRBV6-6 and TRBJ1-1; 7 bases match TRBD1. The germline V gene encodes CDR1 MNHNY and CDR2 SVGAGI (reference sequence). This CDR3 has 14 amino acids. The V gene end was trimmed by 6 bases and the J gene end by 3 bases; junction bases not matched to a gene: 7. Written as DNA, the CDR3 is TGTGCCAGCAGCTCACAGGGGTCCGACACTGAAGCTTTCTTT. This encodes CASSSQGSDTEAFF.

This clone showed up just once. The chain employs TRBV2 and TRBJ1-5; D unresolved. This CDR3 contains 14 residues. Germline lookup yields CDR1 SNHLY and CDR2 FYNNEI. Trimming stripped 3 bases from V and 0 bases from J, with 6 bases between. In DNA, the CDR3 is TGTGCCAGCAGTGAGCGGCTTAGCAATCAGCCCCAGCATTTT. Its protein product is CASSERLSNQPQHF.

CDR3 region: CASRHSGTINYGYTF. The CDR3 DNA sequence: TGTGCCAGCAGACACTCCGGGACAATTAACTATGGCTACACCTTC. This chain connects TRBV6-5 to TRBJ1-2, with D possibly matching TRBD1 (6 bases). The CDR3 is 15 amino acids. Trimming cost V 6 bases and J 1 base, with 15 bases left between them. CDR1 MNHEY and CDR2 SVGAGI come from the germline V gene.